What follows are 9 T cell receptor beta chains derived from one specimen sequenced in a study of cytomegalovirus exposure and HLA in healthy donors. This PCR relied on a set of 60 Vbeta primers and 13 Jbeta primers. Measured with immunoSEQ multiplex PCR; TCRdb has only the in-frame clones, and not every one. The sample carries about 120,000 clones, roughly 79% recorded once. The sequencing input was PBMCs. The receptors derive from a woman in her thirties or forties in good health and CMV-seronegative.

The J gene is TRBJ2-4, the V gene TRBV6-5, with 7 positions matching TRBD1. The CDR3 has 14 amino acids. The germline V gene encodes CDR1 MNHEY and CDR2 SVGAGI. Trimming cost V 6 bases and J 6 bases; bases outside gene matches: 8. This chain's CDR3 is CASRTPGQRNIQYF. In nucleotides, the CDR3 is TGTGCCAGCAGAACCCCGGGACAGCGAAACATTCAGTACTTC.

This chain joins TRBV6-1 and TRBJ2-5, with TRBD2 matching 10 bases. The germline gives CDR1 MNHNS, CDR2 SASEGT. The CDR3 loop spans 16 amino acids. Unmatched junction bases numbered 4, after V lost 2 bases and J lost 1 base. In DNA form, the CDR3 reads TGTGCCAGCAGTGAACGAGCGGGGGGGTTCCAAGAGACCCAGTACTTC. It specifies CASSERAGGFQETQYF.

The chain's CDR3 is CASSRQGANYGYTF. The CDR3 DNA is TGTGCCAGCAGTCGACAGGGGGCTAACTATGGCTACACCTTC. The chain recombines TRBV2 with TRBJ1-2; 9 bases agree with TRBD1. The CDR3 spans 14 residues. Looked up from germline, CDR1 is SNHLY and CDR2 is FYNNEI. The V segment lost 5 bases and the J segment 0 bases; nucleotides outside the gene matches: 1.

This sequence joins TRBV18 and TRBJ1-2; 8 positions agree with TRBD1. Unmatched junction bases numbered 9, after V lost 3 bases and J lost 0 bases. CDR3 size: 17 residues. Germline V gene sequence: CDR1 KGHSH, CDR2 LQKENI. In DNA form, the CDR3 reads TGTGCCAGCTCACCTCCGGACAGGGTTTTAGCTAACTATGGCTACACCTTC. Protein product: CASSPPDRVLANYGYTF. Drawing the rest from reference TRBV18 and TRBJ1-2, the complete variable domain is NAGVMQNPRHLVRRRGQEARLRCSPMKGHSHVYWYRQLPEEGLKFMVYLQKENIIDESGMPKERFSAEFPKEGPSILRIQQVVRGDSAAYFCASSPPDRVLANYGYTFGSGTRLTVV.

The V gene is TRBV19, the J gene TRBJ1-3; D not resolved. The germline gives CDR1 LNHDA, CDR2 SQIVND (reference sequence). The CDR3 is made up of 14 amino acids. The V end was cut by 2 bases, the J end by 1 base, with 6 bases between. The CDR3 protein is CASSIQVSGNTIYF. The CDR3 region has the DNA TGTGCCAGTAGTATACAGGTATCTGGAAACACCATATATTTT.

The chain combines TRBV14 with TRBJ2-5; tentatively, D is TRBD1 (6 bases). The CDR3 has 17 residues. Germline V gene data show CDR1 as SGHDN and CDR2 as FVKESK. V lost 4 bases, J lost 5 bases, and 23 bases lay in between. CDR3 sequence (DNA): TGTGCCAGCAGCCTACCGCAAGAGGTCAGGGGACGGGAGACCCAGTACTTC. Translated, it gives CASSLPQEVRGRETQYF. The full variable domain, in which reference TRBV14 and TRBJ2-5 provide the parts outside the CDR3, is EAGVTQFPSHSVIEKGQTVTLRCDPISGHDNLYWYRRVMGKEIKFLLHFVKESKQDESGMPNNRFLAERTGGTYSTLKVQPAELEDSGVYFCASSLPQEVRGRETQYFGPGTRLLVL.

The chain is built from TRBV2 and TRBJ1-2, with 7 bases lining up with TRBD1. The CDR3 runs to 13 residues. Trimming removed 5 bases from V and 2 bases from J; junction bases left unmatched: 2. Germline V CDR1 and CDR2: SNHLY, FYNNEI. The DNA for the CDR3 is TGTGCCAGCAGTAAGGGACAGAACTATGGCTACACCTTC. Its translation: CASSKGQNYGYTF.

This sequence joins TRBV7-9 and TRBJ2-5, with D possibly TRBD1 on 6 matching bases. The J call may be mistaken, given a closer DNA end match to TRBJ2-7. This CDR3 contains 15 residues. Germline V gene lookup returns CDR1 SEHNR and CDR2 FQNEAQ (reference sequence). Here the CDR3 reads CASSLSGVLSYEQYF. Written as DNA, the CDR3 is TGTGCCAGCAGCTTATCAGGGGTCCTCTCCTACGAGCAGTACTTC.

The genes are TRBV28 and TRBJ2-5; 8 bases are a match to TRBD1. Trimming took 3 bases from V and 5 from J; bases not matched to a gene: 20. The CDR3 runs 19 residues. The V gene's germline CDR1 is MDHEN and CDR2 SYDVKM. The CDR3: CASSFNGRGRGLLGETQYF. The CDR3 DNA is TGTGCCAGCAGTTTTAACGGCAGGGGGCGAGGGCTACTGGGGGAGACCCAGTACTTC.